This TCR beta chain is drawn from a study of T cell changes during pregnancy in multiple sclerosis. The assay was immunoSEQ multiplex PCR, and TCRdb's table has in-frame clones only and misses some. The sample yields over 70,000 clones, 85% to 95% seen once. Trimming stripped 4 bases from V and 5 bases from J, with 7 bases between. Germline loops: CDR1 LNHDA, CDR2 SQIVND (reference sequence). The CDR3 runs 12 residues. The table lists this clone with a count of one. This receptor was identified in a female donor with multiple sclerosis, enrolled in a pregnancy study. This sample comprised peripheral blood, obtained in the first trimester of pregnancy. The V call is TRBV19, the J call TRBJ2-3; D remains unclear. CDR3 region: CASSNMLDTQYF. Written as DNA, the CDR3 is TGTGCCAGTAGTAATATGTTAGATACGCAGTATTTT.